This T cell receptor (beta chain) was profiled in a study of metastatic and nonmetastatic thyroid tumors. Each patient came to thyroid surgery without any prior treatment (of any kind). This clone was observed at least ten times. Trimming cost V 6 bases and J 4 bases, with 10 bases left between them. The CDR3 contains 12 residues. The germline V gene has CDR1 MDHEN and CDR2 SYDVKM. TCRdb reprocessed the PCR reads via MiXCR. Here the sample spans about 92,000 clones, 14% to 15% being singletons. The clonotype was recovered from a female donor with papillary thyroid cancer or a benign thyroid nodule (not recorded which). Some clones in this sample may be carry-over from other donors' samples. V gene TRBV28 combines with J gene TRBJ2-7; possibly TRBD2 for D (6 bases). The source material was blood. DNA for the CDR3: TGTGCCAGCAGCCGGGGGTTTTACGAGCAGTACTTC. It specifies CASSRGFYEQYF.